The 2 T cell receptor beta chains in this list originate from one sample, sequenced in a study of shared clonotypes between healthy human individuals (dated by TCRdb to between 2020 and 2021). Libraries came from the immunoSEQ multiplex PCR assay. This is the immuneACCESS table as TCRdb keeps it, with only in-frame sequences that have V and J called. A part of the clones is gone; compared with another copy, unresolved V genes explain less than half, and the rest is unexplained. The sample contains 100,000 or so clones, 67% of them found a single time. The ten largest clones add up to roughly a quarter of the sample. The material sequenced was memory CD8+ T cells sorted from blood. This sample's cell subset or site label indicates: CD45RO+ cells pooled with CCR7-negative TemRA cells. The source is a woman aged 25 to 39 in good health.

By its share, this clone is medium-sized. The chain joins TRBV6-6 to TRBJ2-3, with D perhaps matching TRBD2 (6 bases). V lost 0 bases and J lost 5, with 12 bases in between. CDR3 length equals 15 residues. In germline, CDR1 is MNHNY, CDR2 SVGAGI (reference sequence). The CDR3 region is CASSYSRGNRDTQYF. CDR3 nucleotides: TGTGCCAGCAGTTACTCTCGGGGGAACAGAGATACGCAGTATTTT.

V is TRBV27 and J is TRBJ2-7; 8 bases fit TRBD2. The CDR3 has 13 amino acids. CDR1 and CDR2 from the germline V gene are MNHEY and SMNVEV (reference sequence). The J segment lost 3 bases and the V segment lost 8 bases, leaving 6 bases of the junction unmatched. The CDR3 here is CASRFGTSYEQYF. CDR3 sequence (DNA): TGTGCCAGCCGATTCGGGACTAGCTACGAGCAGTACTTC.